This T cell receptor beta chain came from a study of cytomegalovirus exposure and HLA in healthy donors. The PCR employed 60 Vbeta primers together with 13 Jbeta primers. The assay was immunoSEQ multiplex PCR, and TCRdb's table has in-frame clones only and misses some. The sample data list about 140,000 clones. Study results and caveats: Cytomegalovirus-associated TCR beta chains were listed, numbering under 200. Most TCR sequences were seen very rarely across donors, but some public TCRs occurred in many. Testing in vitro showed a few CMV-associated chains specific for CMV antigens.

Germline CDR1 SGHRS, CDR2 YFSETQ. CDR3 length equals 13 residues. V lost 3 bases and J lost 6, with 12 bases in between. Concerning this clone: The target antigen is unknown.

The J gene is TRBJ1-2, the V gene TRBV5-1; no reliable D call. The specimen sequenced was PBMCs. The receptor comes from a male donor in good health and CMV-seronegative. This CDR3 reads CASSSGGGNGYTF. Written as DNA, the CDR3 is TGCGCCAGCAGCTCCGGCGGCGGGAATGGCTACACCTTC. The full variable domain, its missing parts supplied by reference TRBV5-1 and TRBJ1-2, is KAGVTQTPRYLIKTRGQQVTLSCSPISGHRSVSWYQQTPGQGLQFLFEYFSETQRNKGNFPGRFSGRQFSNSRSEMNVSTLELGDSALYLCASSSGGGNGYTFGSGTRLTVV.